The clone carrying this T cell receptor (beta chain) was seen ten or more times. The target antigen is unknown. The data were taken from a study of T cells in Graves' hyperthyroidism and ophthalmopathy. Study conclusions and caveats: Patients with ophthalmopathy were separated from those with stable hyperthyroidism by a 13 V-J model.

Amplified TCR beta CDR3 regions came from RNA transcripts. HTBI primers drove first-round RT-PCR of the TCR CDR3. TCRdb reanalysed the multiplex PCR reads using MiXCR and keeps one entry per CDR3 protein. The table includes approximately 530,000 distinct CDR3 sequences, less than 20% detected once. This CDR3 region has 14 residues. Germline values: CDR1 MNHEY, CDR2 SVGEGT. V shed 6 bases, J shed 0 bases, and the junction held 4 bases outside the gene matches. The TCR was taken from a middle-aged man with Graves' ophthalmopathy. This sequence joins TRBV6-2 or TRBV6-3 and TRBJ2-7; 8 nucleotides align to TRBD2. The material sequenced was blood. The CDR3 is CASRLAGISYEQYF. The DNA for the CDR3 is TGTGCCAGCAGGTTAGCGGGGATCTCCTACGAGCAGTACTTC.